A selection of T cell receptor beta chains follows, all from one sample in a study of cytomegalovirus exposure and HLA in healthy donors. Libraries were prepared by immunoSEQ multiplex PCR; TCRdb keeps only in-frame clonotypes and omits some of them. Recorded for this sample: roughly 73,000 clones. Sequencing input: PBMCs. The source is a man aged 50 or older in good health and CMV-seropositive. Each CDR3 is given with its conserved first and last residue. The D gene is left open where the match is weak.

CDR3aa: CASSLGQGRGGNTIYF; CDR3nt: TGTGCCAGCAGCCTCGGACAGGGACGGGGTGGAAACACCATATATTTT; j_gene: TRBJ1-3; d_gene: TRBD1; v_gene: TRBV13
CDR3aa: CASSFNPGGTEAFF; CDR3nt: TGTGCCAGCAGTTTTAATCCAGGGGGCACTGAAGCTTTCTTT; j_gene: TRBJ1-1; d_gene: TRBD1; v_gene: TRBV27
CDR3aa: CASSIWGDNQPQHF; CDR3nt: TGTGCCAGTAGTATTTGGGGGGACAATCAGCCCCAGCATTTT; j_gene: TRBJ1-5; d_gene: .; v_gene: TRBV19
CDR3aa: CASRRGAGANVLTF; CDR3nt: TGTGCCAGTAGGAGGGGAGCAGGGGCCAACGTCCTGACTTTC; j_gene: TRBJ2-6; d_gene: .; v_gene: TRBV9
CDR3aa: CASSLLEAGELFF; CDR3nt: TGTGCCAGCAGCTTGTTGGAGGCCGGGGAGCTGTTTTTT; j_gene: TRBJ2-2; d_gene: .; v_gene: TRBV7-3
CDR3aa: CASSLGTGATNEKLFF; CDR3nt: TGTGCCAGCAGCTTAGGCACGGGGGCAACTAATGAAAAACTGTTTTTT; j_gene: TRBJ1-4; d_gene: .; v_gene: TRBV7-9
CDR3aa: CASSRQVNTGELFF; CDR3nt: TGCGCCAGCAGCCGACAGGTCAACACCGGGGAGCTGTTTTTT; j_gene: TRBJ2-2; d_gene: .; v_gene: TRBV5-1
CDR3aa: CATTGSTTGGYTF; CDR3nt: TGTGCCACGACCGGGTCAACAACGGGAGGCTACACCTTC; j_gene: TRBJ1-2; d_gene: .; v_gene: TRBV6-5
CDR3aa: CASWRRGTDTQYF; CDR3nt: TGTGCCAGCTGGCGTCGGGGCACAGATACGCAGTATTTT; j_gene: TRBJ2-3; d_gene: .; v_gene: TRBV2
CDR3aa: CAWSSRGKTEAFF; CDR3nt: TGTGCCTGGAGCTCCAGGGGTAAGACTGAAGCTTTCTTT; j_gene: TRBJ1-1; d_gene: .; v_gene: TRBV30
CDR3aa: CASSATGIYTF; CDR3nt: TGTGCCAGCAGCGCCACAGGGATCTACACCTTC; j_gene: TRBJ1-2; d_gene: .; v_gene: TRBV9
CDR3aa: CASSPSGVNNEQFF; CDR3nt: TGTGCCAGCAGCCCTAGCGGGGTAAACAATGAGCAGTTCTTC; j_gene: TRBJ2-1; d_gene: TRBD2; v_gene: TRBV7-2
CDR3aa: CASSSGGPHRGYTF; CDR3nt: TGTGCCAGCAGTTCAGGGGGCCCCCACCGTGGCTACACCTTC; j_gene: TRBJ1-2; d_gene: TRBD1; v_gene: TRBV28
CDR3aa: CASSSGVGRPTSYEQYF; CDR3nt: TGCGCCAGCAGCTCCGGGGTAGGGCGACCTACCTCCTACGAGCAGTACTTC; j_gene: TRBJ2-7; d_gene: .; v_gene: TRBV5-1
CDR3aa: CASSILTDSSGANVLTF; CDR3nt: TGTGCCAGTAGTATCTTGACGGACTCCTCTGGGGCCAACGTCCTGACTTTC; j_gene: TRBJ2-6; d_gene: .; v_gene: TRBV19
CDR3aa: CASSLLTGTSTDEQFF; CDR3nt: TGTGCCAGCAGTCTACTTACCGGGACTAGCACCGATGAGCAGTTCTTC; j_gene: TRBJ2-1; d_gene: TRBD2; v_gene: TRBV11-2
CDR3aa: CASSPHLDRGKEQYF; CDR3nt: TGTGCCAGCAGCCCCCACCTGGACAGGGGGAAAGAGCAGTACTTC; j_gene: TRBJ2-7; d_gene: TRBD1; v_gene: TRBV7-8
CDR3aa: CASSSQGGYGYTF; CDR3nt: TGTGCCAGCAGTTCTCAGGGGGGCTATGGCTACACCTTC; j_gene: TRBJ1-2; d_gene: TRBD1; v_gene: TRBV28
CDR3aa: CASSENPSGPQHF; CDR3nt: TGCGCCAGCAGTGAGAACCCCTCGGGGCCCCAGCATTTT; j_gene: TRBJ1-5; d_gene: .; v_gene: TRBV10-1
CDR3aa: CASSPRVGGGNYNEQFF; CDR3nt: TGTGCCAGCAGCCCTAGAGTGGGCGGGGGGAATTATAATGAGCAGTTCTTC; j_gene: TRBJ2-1; d_gene: TRBD2; v_gene: TRBV7-3
CDR3aa: CATFLGRGSTIYF; CDR3nt: TGTGCCACCTTCCTAGGGAGGGGGAGTACCATATATTTT; j_gene: TRBJ1-3; d_gene: .; v_gene: TRBV2
CDR3aa: CASSNSGEQFF; CDR3nt: TGTGCCAGCAGTAATTCGGGTGAGCAGTTCTTC; j_gene: TRBJ2-1; d_gene: .; v_gene: TRBV7-2
CDR3aa: CASSLPTGVGYGYTF; CDR3nt: TGTGCCAGCAGTCTTCCTACAGGGGTAGGGTATGGCTACACCTTC; j_gene: TRBJ1-2; d_gene: TRBD1; v_gene: TRBV28
CDR3aa: CASSLSWAGTDTQYF; CDR3nt: TGTGCCAGCAGTCTCTCGTGGGCTGGCACAGATACGCAGTATTTT; j_gene: TRBJ2-3; d_gene: .; v_gene: TRBV6-4
CDR3aa: CASSLQGYNSGANVLTF; CDR3nt: TGTGCCAGCAGCTTGCAGGGTTATAACTCTGGGGCCAACGTCCTGACTTTC; j_gene: TRBJ2-6; d_gene: .; v_gene: TRBV5-4
CDR3aa: CASSEDLAGGGETQYF; CDR3nt: TGTGCCAGCAGTGAGGACTTAGCGGGGGGAGGGGAGACCCAGTACTTC; j_gene: TRBJ2-5; d_gene: TRBD2; v_gene: TRBV2
CDR3aa: CASSLTGSTSTEAFF; CDR3nt: TGCGCCAGCAGCTTAACAGGGAGCACGAGCACTGAAGCTTTCTTT; j_gene: TRBJ1-1; d_gene: .; v_gene: TRBV5-1
CDR3aa: CASSLDSGQNSPLHF; CDR3nt: TGTGCCAGCAGTCTCGACAGTGGGCAAAATTCACCCCTCCACTTT; j_gene: TRBJ1-6; d_gene: .; v_gene: TRBV2
CDR3aa: CASSLGPGGGYGYTF; CDR3nt: TGCGCCAGCAGCCTCGGGCCAGGAGGAGGCTATGGCTACACCTTC; j_gene: TRBJ1-2; d_gene: .; v_gene: TRBV5-1
CDR3aa: CASRGQGANGANVLTF; CDR3nt: TGTGCCAGCAGAGGGCAGGGGGCGAATGGGGCCAACGTCCTGACTTTC; j_gene: TRBJ2-6; d_gene: TRBD1; v_gene: TRBV28
CDR3aa: CSAQQEDTQYF; CDR3nt: TGCAGTGCGCAACAGGAGGATACGCAGTATTTT; j_gene: TRBJ2-3; d_gene: .; v_gene: TRBV20-1
CDR3aa: CASSLAGSGNTIYF; CDR3nt: TGTGCCAGCAGCTTAGCAGGTTCCGGAAACACCATATATTTT; j_gene: TRBJ1-3; d_gene: .; v_gene: TRBV11-2
CDR3aa: CASRTDDSFYGYTF; CDR3nt: TGTGCCAGCAGGACTGACGATTCGTTCTATGGCTACACCTTC; j_gene: TRBJ1-2; d_gene: .; v_gene: TRBV6-1